This T cell receptor beta chain is drawn from a study of blood T cell repertoires in COVID-19. Study-level background: Sample material is recorded as cDNA or gDNA derived from T cells, B-cell-depleted T cells, or PBMCs.

Here immunoSEQ multiplex PCR was the method, and the copy in TCRdb shows in-frame clones only, minus some. The sample lists over 250,000 clones, under 90% occurring once. V was shortened by 0 bases and J by 5 bases, with 8 bases between the two germline ends. This CDR3 has 13 amino acids. Germline assignment: CDR1 SGHRS and CDR2 YFSETQ. The chain links TRBV5-1 to TRBJ2-5; D possibly corresponds to TRBD1 (6 bases). The source is a woman in her forties or fifties who had recovered from COVID-19. Sequenced sample: peripheral blood. In DNA, the CDR3 is TGCGCCAGCAGCTTGGGGGGGCTTGAGACCCAGTACTTC. As protein: CASSLGGLETQYF.